Below are 23 T cell receptor beta chains sequenced from a single sample in a study of cytomegalovirus exposure and HLA in healthy donors. 60 Vbeta and 13 Jbeta primers were used in PCR. This table comes from immunoSEQ multiplex PCR, and its TCRdb copy is limited to in-frame clones, with some not included. The top ten hold 0.6% to 0.65% of the sample, which has about 220,000 clones, over 65% seen once. Sequenced material: PBMCs. All receptors derive from a man aged 18 to 30 in good health and CMV-seronegative.

The gene calls are TRBV18 and TRBJ2-7; TRBD2 aligns across 8 bases. Trimming took 2 bases from V and 4 from J; bases not matched to a gene: 7. This CDR3 has 15 amino acids. Germline CDR1 KGHSH, CDR2 LQKENI. CDR3 protein: CASSPTSGLLYEQYF. The CDR3 DNA sequence: TGTGCCAGCTCACCAACTAGCGGCTTACTTTACGAGCAGTACTTC.

This chain uses TRBV27 with TRBJ1-1, with TRBD1 identical over 11 bases. Germline CDR1 and CDR2: MNHEY and SMNVEV (reference sequence). The trim removed 5 bases at V and 4 bases at J, leaving 18 bases unmatched. The length of the CDR3 is 19 residues. The CDR3 region is CASSIRSIGFGTGGTEAFF. The CDR3 DNA is TGTGCCAGCAGTATACGCTCGATAGGTTTCGGGACAGGGGGCACTGAAGCTTTCTTT.

CDR3 in DNA: TGTGCCAGCAGCTTTGGACTGTTGGGGGCCAATGAGCAGTTCTTC. Amino acid sequence: CASSFGLLGANEQFF. V is TRBV12-1 and J is TRBJ2-1; TRBD1, the table's D call, lacks a check against the DNA. TRBV12-1 is reported as a pseudogene. This CDR3 is 15 amino acids long.

The chain joins TRBV16 to TRBJ1-2; D is undetermined. The CDR3 has 14 residues. V lost 0 bases to trimming and J lost 3 bases, with 8 bases between them. CDR1 KGHSY and CDR2 FQNENV come from the germline V gene. CDR3 in amino acids: CASSQSRSDYGYTF. CDR3 coding DNA: TGTGCCAGCAGCCAATCGAGGAGTGACTATGGCTACACCTTC.

This clone was observed a single time. The chain recombines TRBV30 with TRBJ2-6; possibly TRBD2 for D (5 bases). CDR1 and CDR2 from the germline V gene are GTSNPN and SVGIG (reference sequence). CDR3 length: 17 amino acids. V was shortened by 1 base and J by 0 bases, with 13 bases between the two germline ends. CDR3 DNA sequence: TGTGCCTGGAGTGCCGGCCTTACTAGCTCTGGGGCCAACGTCCTGACTTTC. Translation: CAWSAGLTSSGANVLTF.

On this clone: In the same sample, other DNA sequences code for this CDR3. This rearrangement joins TRBV5-1 to TRBJ2-5; 8 nucleotides align to TRBD1. Looked up from germline, CDR1 is SGHRS and CDR2 is YFSETQ. CDR3 length: 14 residues. V shed 0 bases, J shed 2 bases, and the junction held 0 bases outside the gene matches. CDR3 loop: CASSLGDRQETQYF. CDR3 sequence (DNA): TGCGCCAGCAGCTTGGGGGACAGGCAAGAGACCCAGTACTTC.

This sequence joins TRBV6-5 and TRBJ1-2; TRBD1 might be the D (5 bases). Trimming cost V 5 bases and J 3 bases, with 10 bases left between them. Looked up from germline, CDR1 is MNHEY and CDR2 is SVGAGI. This CDR3 contains 13 residues. CDR3 region: CASSQGGDYGYTF. The CDR3 DNA reads TGTGCCAGCAGTCAGGGAGGGGACTATGGCTACACCTTC.

This clone was detected once. This chain joins TRBV5-4 and TRBJ1-2; 9 positions match TRBD1. Germline V lookup: CDR1 SGHNT, CDR2 YYREEE (reference sequence). After removal of 7 bases from V and 3 bases from J, the junction contained 7 bases not matched to a gene. CDR3 length: 14 amino acids. CDR3 protein: CASGRDRDYYGYTF. The CDR3 bases are TGTGCCAGCGGCCGGGACAGGGATTACTATGGCTACACCTTC.

This clone was detected only a few times. The chain employs TRBV5-1 and TRBJ2-7, with 15 bases identical to TRBD2. The CDR3 sequence is 17 residues long. The trim removed 5 bases at V and 0 bases at J, leaving 6 bases unmatched. Germline lookup yields CDR1 SGHRS and CDR2 YFSETQ. For the CDR3, the DNA is TGCGCCAGCAGTCCCGGGACTAGCGGGAGGAGCTCCTACGAGCAGTACTTC. This codes for CASSPGTSGRSSYEQYF.

This chain links TRBV4-1 with TRBJ2-1, with 7 bases identical to TRBD1. The germline V gene has CDR1 MGHRA and CDR2 YSYEKL. J was trimmed by 0 bases and V by 3 bases; bases with no gene match: 2. This CDR3 region has 15 residues. The CDR3 DNA reads TGCGCCAGCAGCCATCGACAGGGCTCCTACAATGAGCAGTTCTTC. It yields the protein CASSHRQGSYNEQFF.

V and J are TRBV10-1 and TRBJ2-7; 11 nucleotides match TRBD2. CDR1 is WNHNN, CDR2 SYGVQD, per germline (reference sequence). This CDR3 is 13 amino acids long. After removal of 6 bases from V and 5 bases from J, the junction contained 3 bases not matched to a gene. The CDR3, as DNA: TGCGCCAGCAGCCCTAGCGGGAGGAACGAGCAGTACTTC. Amino acids: CASSPSGRNEQYF.

The chain joins TRBV15 to TRBJ2-3; the D is unclear. Trimming shortened V by 2 bases and J by 1 base, and 13 bases separated the two germline ends. There are 16 residues in the CDR3. Germline V CDR1 and CDR2: LNHNV, YYDKDF (reference sequence). The CDR3, as DNA: TGTGCCACCAGCAGATTTACGGGTTGGGGCACAGATACGCAGTATTTT. It codes for CATSRFTGWGTDTQYF. Looking up the rest from reference TRBV15 and TRBJ2-3 gives the full variable domain: DAMVIQNPRYQVTQFGKPVTLSCSQTLNHNVMYWYQQKSSQAPKLLFHYYDKDFNNEADTPDNFQSRRPNTSFCFLDIRSPGLGDTAMYLCATSRFTGWGTDTQYFGPGTRLTVL.

This rearrangement joins TRBV5-1 to TRBJ2-7; D is perhaps TRBD1 (5 bases). This CDR3 is 14 amino acids long. CDR1 and CDR2 from the germline V gene are SGHRS and YFSETQ. Trimming took off 0 bases at V and 6 bases at J, with 13 bases between the two ends. This CDR3 is CASSLEGRVGEQYF. In DNA, the CDR3 is TGCGCCAGCAGCTTGGAGGGCAGGGTTGGCGAGCAGTACTTC.

This clone was seen once. The chain uses TRBV4-1 and TRBJ2-3; TRBD1 might be the D (5 bases). CDR1 is MGHRA and CDR2 is YSYEKL in the germline V gene. V was pared by 2 bases and J by 1 base, with 13 bases between. This CDR3 is built from 16 residues. The CDR3 DNA reads TGCGCCAGCAGCCAAATTGGTGGGGCACGCACAGATACGCAGTATTTT. Amino acid sequence: CASSQIGGARTDTQYF.

This clone was detected a few times. The rearrangement uses TRBV19 and TRBJ1-4; no clear D. The CDR3 consists of 12 residues. Trimming shortened V by 6 bases and J by 8 bases, and 10 bases separated the two germline ends. The germline gives CDR1 LNHDA, CDR2 SQIVND (reference sequence). The CDR3 is CASSPREEKLFF. DNA of the CDR3: TGTGCCAGTAGCCCCCGGGAAGAAAAACTGTTTTTT.

Concerning this clone: The sample carries other DNA sequences with the same CDR3. The chain joins TRBV9 to TRBJ2-1; 8 nucleotides agree with TRBD2. Germline V gene lookup returns CDR1 SGDLS and CDR2 YYNGEE. The ends lost 0 bases at V and 4 bases at J; junction bases unmatched: 3. The CDR3 is 15 amino acids. CDR3 protein: CASSVGLAGYNEQFF. The CDR3, as DNA: TGTGCCAGCAGCGTAGGGCTAGCGGGTTACAATGAGCAGTTCTTC.

CDR3 protein: CASSISGSDYEQYF. CDR3 in DNA: TGCGCCAGCAGTATTAGCGGGAGCGACTACGAGCAGTACTTC. This chain uses TRBV4-1 with TRBJ2-7, with 9 positions matching TRBD2. J was trimmed by 3 bases and V by 6 bases; bases with no gene match: 6. Germline V gene lookup returns CDR1 MGHRA and CDR2 YSYEKL. The length of the CDR3 is 14 residues.

For the CDR3, the DNA is TGTGCCAGCAGCTTGGAGAAGGGCGGGAGGATGGATGAGCAGTTCTTC. Amino acids: CASSLEKGGRMDEQFF. This chain links TRBV7-9 with TRBJ2-1; 8 bases are shared with TRBD2. The germline CDR1 and CDR2 sequences are SEHNR and FQNEAQ (reference sequence). V shed 3 bases, J shed 8 bases, and the junction held 12 bases outside the gene matches. CDR3 length: 16 amino acids.

CDR3 loop: CASSPTVSSYEQYF. CDR3 coding DNA: TGTGCCAGCAGTCCCACAGTCAGCTCCTACGAGCAGTACTTC. The chain combines TRBV2 with TRBJ2-7; D ambiguous. The germline CDR1 and CDR2 sequences are SNHLY and FYNNEI. Trimming shortened V by 5 bases and J by 0 bases, and 11 bases separated the two germline ends. This CDR3 is built from 14 residues. The whole variable domain, filled in from reference TRBV2 and TRBJ2-7, reads EPEVTQTPSHQVTQMGQEVILRCVPISNHLYFYWYRQILGQKVEFLVSFYNNEISEKSEIFDDQFSVERPDGSNFTLKIRSTKLEDSAMYFCASSPTVSSYEQYFGPGTRLTVT.

The rearrangement uses TRBV2 and TRBJ2-7; 8 bases match TRBD1. V lost 6 bases, J lost 3 bases, and 7 bases stayed unmatched. Germline values: CDR1 SNHLY, CDR2 FYNNEI. The CDR3 extends over 14 amino acids. The DNA of the CDR3 is TGTGCCAGCAGGGAACAGGGGGTACTCTACGAGCAGTACTTC. Protein sequence: CASREQGVLYEQYF.

The chain is built from TRBV7-9 and TRBJ1-2; the match to TRBD1 covers 7 bases. Germline-derived CDR1 and CDR2 are SEHNR and FQNEAQ (reference sequence). The V gene end was trimmed by 1 base and the J gene end by 7 bases; junction bases not matched to a gene: 6. The CDR3 sequence is 14 residues long. The CDR3 protein is CASSLGEGTAGYTF. CDR3 nucleotide sequence: TGTGCCAGCAGCTTAGGAGAGGGGACAGCTGGCTACACCTTC. Complete variable domain (other parts from reference TRBV7-9 and TRBJ1-2): DTGVSQNPRHKITKRGQNVTFRCDPISEHNRLYWYRQTLGQGPEFLTYFQNEAQLEKSRLLSDRFSAERPKGSFSTLEIQRTEQGDSAMYLCASSLGEGTAGYTFGSGTRLTVV.

J is TRBJ2-1 and V is TRBV2, with TRBD1 identical over 7 bases. J gave up 4 bases and V 3 bases, and 9 bases lay outside the gene matches. From germline, CDR1 is SNHLY and CDR2 FYNNEI. This CDR3 has 16 residues. The CDR3 region is CASSDFDRVVYNEQFF. CDR3 DNA: TGTGCCAGCAGTGACTTTGACAGGGTCGTGTACAATGAGCAGTTCTTC.

This clone has just one count. The chain has TRBV5-1 and TRBJ1-1; a weak D match, TRBD1 (5 bases). Germline loops: CDR1 SGHRS, CDR2 YFSETQ. V lost 0 bases, J lost 4 bases, and 19 bases lay in between. The length of the CDR3 is 17 residues. The CDR3 reads CASSLAKGQGLATEAFF. DNA of the CDR3: TGCGCCAGCAGCTTGGCCAAAGGGCAGGGTCTTGCCACTGAAGCTTTCTTT. The entire variable domain, with the rest obtained from reference TRBV5-1 and TRBJ1-1, is as follows: KAGVTQTPRYLIKTRGQQVTLSCSPISGHRSVSWYQQTPGQGLQFLFEYFSETQRNKGNFPGRFSGRQFSNSRSEMNVSTLELGDSALYLCASSLAKGQGLATEAFFGQGTRLTVV.